What follows describes a single T cell receptor beta chain. This clonotype was detected ten times or more. It lacks a known antigen. Base qualities are not provided; no much larger clone lies one nucleotide away. To prepare the library, 5' RACE was applied. These reads were obtained on an Illumina HiSeq 2500. A second PCR of roughly 7 to 11 cycles was performed with a sample-barcoded 5' primer and a J-beta primer mix. A unique molecular identifier was introduced onto each TCR beta cDNA molecule by a template-switch 5' adaptor carrying 12 random nucleotides. Each sample yielded at least 3 million CDR3-containing paired-end reads. First-strand cDNA synthesis was performed from all RNA using the Mint cDNA synthesis kit, with priming by a TRBC-specific oligonucleotide. After uracil-DNA glycosylase treatment, a first 18-cycle PCR used universal primers M1SS and BC2_uni_R on all cDNA. In the authors' own workflow: Each sample was normalized by randomly selecting 1 million high-quality reads, each carrying a distinct molecular identifier. Reads with shared molecular identifiers were discarded instead of being binned into consensus sequences. CDR3 identification, clonotype clustering and error correction used MiTCR with a Q25 quality threshold and the strictest error-elimination algorithm. A nonparametric unseen species model with Euler transformation was used to estimate a lower bound on total TCR beta diversity. TCRdb ran its own pipeline on the public reads, namely fastp trimming at Q25 and MiXCR clone calling, and kept in-frame beta chains. Rows are combined by CDR3 protein, so each entry shows the most common genes and DNA. The V and J calls shown here were made by TCRdb, not taken from the authors' results. This sample holds about 1 million distinct CDR3 sequences; more than 40% were observed only once. Clones ranked in the top ten supply about 19% of the sample.

Donors were 30 to 45 systemically healthy Caucasian individuals from Russia aged roughly 6 to 100 years. Approximately 10 milliliters of peripheral blood were collected from each donor into EDTA-treated Vacutainer tubes. Ficoll-Paque density-gradient centrifugation was used to isolate PBMCs, with at least 7 million per sample. Total RNA, at least 6 micrograms per sample, was extracted from PBMCs with Trizol reagent. The percentages of naive CD45RAhigh/CD27high T cells were determined by flow cytometry on a PBMC aliquot from every donor. This sample was included in a study of blood T cells in healthy people across ages (dated by TCRdb to about 2015). Broadly, across the study: In model experiments, roughly one uniquely barcoded TCR beta cDNA molecule per two T cells was captured by template switching. The study measured age-related changes in TCR beta repertoire diversity using deep sequencing normalized with unique cDNA molecular identifiers. To avoid experimental bias, donors of different ages were spread randomly across the sequencing lanes. The donors were split into four age groups: young (average about 15 years), middle-aged (roughly 39), aged (around 67) and long-lived (about 74). Two additional independent replicas of 1 million unique cDNA reads from the same blood draw were analyzed for two donors (one aged 18 to 29 and one aged 80 or older).

Cut back by 0 bases and 6 bases, the V and J ends lie 13 bases apart. In the germline V gene, CDR1 corresponds to SGHRS and CDR2 to YFSETQ. Inclusive of the bounding cysteine and phenylalanine, the CDR3 is 15 residues long. Of the read, only the CDR3 DNA is kept; its 45 bases are in frame from base 1. Here is what the overall study found, with its caveats: Observed TCR beta diversity per million T cells fell roughly linearly with age, and a significant reduction was already apparent by age roughly 40. The long-lived group showed more naive CD4+ T cells, fewer expanded clones and increased TCR diversity than the aged group, suggesting age selection. Estimates of total diversity based on one million sequenced T cells were regarded as lower bounds and as underestimates. Donor CMV infection status was unknown, potentially confounding age-related changes in expanded clonotypes. Observed TCR beta diversity correlated strongly with the percentage of naive T cells measured by flow cytometry. Since profiling was done on bulk unsorted PBMCs, naive and antigen-experienced compartments could not be conclusively compared.

Recombination linked TRBV5-1 to TRBJ2-4; perhaps TRBD2 is the D gene, with 6 bases matching. Sequencing used blood. This receptor was obtained from a woman aged 55-69 years in good health. The sequenced DNA: TGCGCCAGCAGCTTGGAGACGGGAGATATAAACATTCAGTACTTC. It translates to CASSLETGDINIQYF.